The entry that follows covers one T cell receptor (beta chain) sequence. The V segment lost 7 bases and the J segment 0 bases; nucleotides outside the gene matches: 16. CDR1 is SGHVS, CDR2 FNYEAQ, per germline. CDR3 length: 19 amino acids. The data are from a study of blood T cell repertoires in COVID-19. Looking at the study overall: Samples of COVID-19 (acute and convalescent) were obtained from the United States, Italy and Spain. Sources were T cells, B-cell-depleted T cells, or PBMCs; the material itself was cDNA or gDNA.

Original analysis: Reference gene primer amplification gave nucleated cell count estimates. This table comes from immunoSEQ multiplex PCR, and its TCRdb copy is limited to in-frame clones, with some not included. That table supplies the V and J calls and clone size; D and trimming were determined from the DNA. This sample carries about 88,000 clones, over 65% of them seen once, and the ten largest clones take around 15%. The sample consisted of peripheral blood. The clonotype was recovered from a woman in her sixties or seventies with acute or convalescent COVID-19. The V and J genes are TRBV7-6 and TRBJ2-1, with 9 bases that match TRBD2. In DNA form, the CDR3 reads TGTGCCAGCAAAAAATTCGCCGCTAGCGGGGACAGCTCCTACAATGAGCAGTTCTTC. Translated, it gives CASKKFAASGDSSYNEQFF.